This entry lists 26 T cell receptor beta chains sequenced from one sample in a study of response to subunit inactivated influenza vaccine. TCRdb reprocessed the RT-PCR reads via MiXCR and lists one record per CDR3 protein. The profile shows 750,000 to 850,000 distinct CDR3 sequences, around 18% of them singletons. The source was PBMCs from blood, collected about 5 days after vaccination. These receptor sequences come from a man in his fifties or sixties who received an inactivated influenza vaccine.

CDR3 in DNA: TGTGCCAGCAGCTTAGTTCAGGGTTACGGGAAACTGTTTTTT. Its translation: CASSLVQGYGKLFF. V gene TRBV7-2 combines with J gene TRBJ1-4; weak D call: TRBD1 (5 bases). V was cut by 1 base and J by 11 bases, with 14 bases left in between. Germline V gene data show CDR1 as SGHTA and CDR2 as FQGNSA. The CDR3 runs to 14 residues.

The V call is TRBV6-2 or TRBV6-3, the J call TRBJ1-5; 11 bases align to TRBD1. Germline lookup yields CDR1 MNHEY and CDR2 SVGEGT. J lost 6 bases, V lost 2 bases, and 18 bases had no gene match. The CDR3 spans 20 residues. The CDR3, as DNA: TGTGCCAGCAGTTACATCTCCGGGACAGGGGGATGGGGTACGCGTCAGCCCCAGCATTTT. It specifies CASSYISGTGGWGTRQPQHF.

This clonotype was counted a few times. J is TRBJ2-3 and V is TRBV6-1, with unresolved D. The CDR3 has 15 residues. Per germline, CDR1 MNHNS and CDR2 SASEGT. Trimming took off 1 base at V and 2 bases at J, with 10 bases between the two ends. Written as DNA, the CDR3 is TGTGCCAGCAGTGAAGGCGCGGCCTACACAGATACGCAGTATTTT. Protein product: CASSEGAAYTDTQYF.

This chain's CDR3 is CASSQENRDYGYTF. CDR3 nucleotides: TGCGCCAGCAGCCAAGAAAACAGGGACTATGGCTACACCTTC. The V call is TRBV4-3, the J call TRBJ1-2; tentative D call: TRBD1 (6 bases). The ends were cut back, 0 bases at V and 3 bases at J, with 8 bases in the middle. This CDR3 spans 14 amino acids. Germline V gene sequence: CDR1 LGHNA, CDR2 YSLEER.

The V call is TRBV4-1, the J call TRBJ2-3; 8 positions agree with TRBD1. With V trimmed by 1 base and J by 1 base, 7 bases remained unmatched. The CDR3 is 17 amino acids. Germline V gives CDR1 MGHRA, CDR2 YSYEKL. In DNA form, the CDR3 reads TGCGCCAGCAGCCAAGGTTTGGACAGGGTCGGCACAGATACGCAGTATTTT. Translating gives CASSQGLDRVGTDTQYF.

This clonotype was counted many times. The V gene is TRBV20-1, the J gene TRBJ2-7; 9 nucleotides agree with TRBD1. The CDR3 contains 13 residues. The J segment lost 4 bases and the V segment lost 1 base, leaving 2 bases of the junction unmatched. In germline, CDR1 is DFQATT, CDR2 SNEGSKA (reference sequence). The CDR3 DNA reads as TGCAGTGCTAGAGGGACAGGGGAATACGAGCAGTACTTC. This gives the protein CSARGTGEYEQYF.

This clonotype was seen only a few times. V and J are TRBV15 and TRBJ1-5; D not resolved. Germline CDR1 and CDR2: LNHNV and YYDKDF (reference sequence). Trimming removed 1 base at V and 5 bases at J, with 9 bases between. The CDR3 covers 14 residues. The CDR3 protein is CATSRVNRDQPQHF. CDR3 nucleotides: TGTGCCACCAGCAGAGTGAACCGAGATCAGCCCCAGCATTTT.

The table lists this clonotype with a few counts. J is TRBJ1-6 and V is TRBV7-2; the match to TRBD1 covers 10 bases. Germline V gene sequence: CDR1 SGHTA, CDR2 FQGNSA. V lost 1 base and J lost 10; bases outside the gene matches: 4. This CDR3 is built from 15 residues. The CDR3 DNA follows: TGTGCCAGCAGCTTAGAGGGACAGGGGTGGTCACCCCTCCACTTT. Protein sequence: CASSLEGQGWSPLHF.

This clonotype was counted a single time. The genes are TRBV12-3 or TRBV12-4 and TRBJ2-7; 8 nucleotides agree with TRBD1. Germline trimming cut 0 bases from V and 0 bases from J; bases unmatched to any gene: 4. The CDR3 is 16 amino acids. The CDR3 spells CASSLAGTGASYEQYF. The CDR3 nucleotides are TGTGCCAGCAGTTTAGCTGGGACAGGTGCCTCCTACGAGCAGTACTTC.

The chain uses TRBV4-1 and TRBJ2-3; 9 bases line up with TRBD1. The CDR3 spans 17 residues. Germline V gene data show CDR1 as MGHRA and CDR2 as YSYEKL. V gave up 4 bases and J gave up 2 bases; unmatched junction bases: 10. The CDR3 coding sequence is TGCGCCAGCAGCCTAGTGGGACAGGGCGAATACACAGATACGCAGTATTTT. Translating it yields CASSLVGQGEYTDTQYF.

Written as DNA, the CDR3 is TGTGCCATCAGAATCAGTTCCTACGAGCAGTACTTC. The encoded protein is CAIRISSYEQYF. J is TRBJ2-7 and V is TRBV10-3; D is ambiguous. CDR3 length: 12 amino acids. Trimming cost V 6 bases and J 1 base, with 7 bases left between them. CDR1 is ENHRY, CDR2 SYGVKD, per germline.

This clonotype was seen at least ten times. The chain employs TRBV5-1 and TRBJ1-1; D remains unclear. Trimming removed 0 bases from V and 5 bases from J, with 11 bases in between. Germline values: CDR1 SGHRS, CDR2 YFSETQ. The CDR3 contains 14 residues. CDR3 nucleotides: TGCGCCAGCAGCTTGGCCACGGGGAGAACTGAAGCTTTCTTT. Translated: CASSLATGRTEAFF.

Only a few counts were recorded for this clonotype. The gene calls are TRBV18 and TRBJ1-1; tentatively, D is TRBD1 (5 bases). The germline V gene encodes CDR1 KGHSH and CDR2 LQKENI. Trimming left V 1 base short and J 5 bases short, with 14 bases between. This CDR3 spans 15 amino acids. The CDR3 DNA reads TGTGCCAGCTCACCACGGGGCAGTCCGAGGACTGAAGCTTTCTTT. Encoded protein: CASSPRGSPRTEAFF.

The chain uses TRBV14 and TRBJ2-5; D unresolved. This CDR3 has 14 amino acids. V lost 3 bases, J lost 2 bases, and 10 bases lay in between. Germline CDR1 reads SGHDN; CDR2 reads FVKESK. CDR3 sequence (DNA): TGTGCCAGCAGCCACTTACAGCCACAAGAGACCCAGTACTTC. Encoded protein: CASSHLQPQETQYF.

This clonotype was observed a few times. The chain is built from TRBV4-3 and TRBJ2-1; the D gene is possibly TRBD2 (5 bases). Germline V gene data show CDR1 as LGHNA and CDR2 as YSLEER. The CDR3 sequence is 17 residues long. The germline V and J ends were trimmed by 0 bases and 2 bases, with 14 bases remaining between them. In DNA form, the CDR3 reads TGCGCCAGCAGCCAAGACTACTGGACTGACGCCTACAATGAGCAGTTCTTC. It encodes CASSQDYWTDAYNEQFF.

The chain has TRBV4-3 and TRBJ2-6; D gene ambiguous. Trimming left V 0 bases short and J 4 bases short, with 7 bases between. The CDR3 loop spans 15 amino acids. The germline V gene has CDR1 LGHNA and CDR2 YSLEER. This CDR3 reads CASSQDVAGANVLTF. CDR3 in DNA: TGCGCCAGCAGCCAAGATGTTGCAGGGGCCAACGTCCTGACTTTC.

This CDR3 is CSAREATGTGETQYF. CDR3 nucleotides: TGCAGTGCTAGAGAAGCGACAGGGACGGGGGAGACCCAGTACTTC. The rearrangement links TRBV20-1 to TRBJ2-5; 7 nucleotides line up with TRBD1. Germline V gene data show CDR1 as DFQATT and CDR2 as SNEGSKA (reference sequence). V shed 0 bases, J shed 5 bases, and the junction held 9 bases outside the gene matches. This CDR3 is built from 15 residues.

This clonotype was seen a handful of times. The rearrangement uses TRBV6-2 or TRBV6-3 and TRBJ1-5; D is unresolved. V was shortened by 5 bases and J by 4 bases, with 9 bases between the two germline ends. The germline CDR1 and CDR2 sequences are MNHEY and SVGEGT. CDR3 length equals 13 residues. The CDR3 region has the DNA TGTGCCAGCAGTCCCCCCTATAATCAGCCCCAGCATTTT. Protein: CASSPPYNQPQHF.

The CDR3 sequence: CASSLLYQETQYF. CDR3 nucleotide sequence: TGCGCCAGCAGCTTGCTCTATCAAGAGACCCAGTACTTC. This sequence joins TRBV5-1 and TRBJ2-5, with D hard to call. This CDR3 is built from 13 residues. CDR1 is SGHRS and CDR2 is YFSETQ in the germline V gene. Deletions cut 1 base from V and 2 bases from J, with 6 bases between.

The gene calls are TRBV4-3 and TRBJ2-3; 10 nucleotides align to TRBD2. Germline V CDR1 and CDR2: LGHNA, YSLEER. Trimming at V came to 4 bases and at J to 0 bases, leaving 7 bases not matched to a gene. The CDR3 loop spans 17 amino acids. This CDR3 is CASSRLAGATSTDTQYF. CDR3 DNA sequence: TGCGCCAGCAGCCGACTAGCGGGTGCAACTAGCACAGATACGCAGTATTTT.

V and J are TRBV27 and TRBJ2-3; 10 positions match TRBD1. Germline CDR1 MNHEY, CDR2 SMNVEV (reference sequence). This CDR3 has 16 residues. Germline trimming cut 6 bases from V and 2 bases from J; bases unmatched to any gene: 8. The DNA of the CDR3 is TGTGCCAGCAGATCGACGGACAGGGGGATCACAGATACGCAGTATTTT. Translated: CASRSTDRGITDTQYF.

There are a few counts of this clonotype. The CDR3 bases are TGCAGCGCACAGGGGCTTAGAGGCAACGAGCAGTACTTC. This gives the protein CSAQGLRGNEQYF. The chain is built from TRBV20-1 and TRBJ2-7; 7 bases map to TRBD1. The CDR3 has 13 amino acids. The germline CDR1 and CDR2 sequences are DFQATT and SNEGSKA (reference sequence).

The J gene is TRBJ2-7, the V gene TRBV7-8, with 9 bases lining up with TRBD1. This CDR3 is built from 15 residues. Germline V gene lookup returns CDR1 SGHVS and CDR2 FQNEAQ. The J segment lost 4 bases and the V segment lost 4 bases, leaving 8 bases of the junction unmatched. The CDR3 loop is CASSSETGGGYEQYF. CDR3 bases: TGTGCCAGCAGCTCCGAGACAGGGGGGGGGTACGAGCAGTACTTC.

This CDR3 reads CASSPRGRVGQYF. The DNA of the CDR3 is TGTGCCAGCAGTCCTCGCGGTCGGGTAGGGCAGTACTTC. The chain uses TRBV12-3 or TRBV12-4 and TRBJ2-7; D unclear. The CDR3 extends over 13 amino acids. Trimming removed 5 bases at V and 9 bases at J, with 17 bases between.

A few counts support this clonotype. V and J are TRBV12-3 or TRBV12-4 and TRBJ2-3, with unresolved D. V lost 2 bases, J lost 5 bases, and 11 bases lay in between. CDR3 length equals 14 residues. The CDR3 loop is CASSLRQLRDTQYF. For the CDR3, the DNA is TGTGCCAGCAGTTTAAGGCAGCTACGAGATACGCAGTATTTT.

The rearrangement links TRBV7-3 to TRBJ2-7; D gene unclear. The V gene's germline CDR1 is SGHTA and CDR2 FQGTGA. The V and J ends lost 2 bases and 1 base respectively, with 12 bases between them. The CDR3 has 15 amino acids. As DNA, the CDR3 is TGTGCCAGCAGCTTATCGCCTGGTCGGTCCTACGAGCAGTACTTC. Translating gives CASSLSPGRSYEQYF. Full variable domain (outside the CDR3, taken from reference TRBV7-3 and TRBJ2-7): GAGVSQTPSNKVTEKGKYVELRCDPISGHTALYWYRQSLGQGPEFLIYFQGTGAADDSGLPNDRFFAVRPEGSVSTLKIQRTERGDSAVYLCASSLSPGRSYEQYFGPGTRLTVT.